This T cell receptor beta chain was sequenced for a study of Graves' ophthalmopathy and Graves' hyperthyroidism. This clonotype has ten or more counts. V lost 5 bases to trimming and J lost 3 bases; unmatched junction nucleotides: 15. Germline CDR1 DFQATT, CDR2 SNEGSKA (reference sequence). CDR3 length: 17 residues. The study amplified TCR beta CDR3 regions using RNA transcripts. Investigators did first-round RT-PCR with HTBI primers, then second-round multiplex PCR. Using its own MiXCR run on the multiplex PCR reads, TCRdb lists one record per CDR3 protein. The sample shows a few hundred thousand distinct CDR3 sequences, roughly 21% of them seen only once.

The chain recombines TRBV20-1 with TRBJ1-5; 8 bases are a match to TRBD1. The sequenced material came from peripheral blood. The sequence was obtained from a woman in her 50s with Graves' ophthalmopathy. The CDR3 here is CSAEPRTGRKVNQPQHF. For the CDR3, the DNA is TGCAGTGCTGAGCCCCGGACAGGGAGGAAGGTCAATCAGCCCCAGCATTTT.